The source of this T cell receptor beta chain is a study of CD8 T cells in seronegative destructive rheumatoid arthritis (dated by TCRdb to between 2020 and 2021). At the level of the whole study: At the time of sampling, biological drugs were being given to seven out of the eight CND-RA patients. The seropositive RA, seronegative RA and healthy control comparison cohorts were taken from a previously published TCRbeta dataset and were not newly sequenced. The study compared peripheral CD8+ TCRbeta repertoires from patients with CCP-negative destructive rheumatoid arthritis (CND-RA) against repertoires from newly diagnosed seropositive RA, seronegative RA and healthy controls.

As regards this clone: Its target antigen remains unknown. There are no base qualities to consult, and no much larger clone falls within one base.

CDR1 and CDR2 are read off the germline V gene as SNHLY and FYNNEI. Spanning cysteine to phenylalanine, the CDR3 consists of 16 amino acids. Just CDR3 DNA is preserved here, 48 bases in frame from base 1. The V end gives up 5 bases and the J end 4 bases, leaving 12 bases in the junction not matched to a gene. Genomic DNA from CD8+ cells was used for TCRbeta sequencing according to the manufacturer's instructions. A genomics technology centre in Finland performed the TCRbeta sequencing with the immunoSEQ assay. The authors' analysis ran thus. Clonotype tables produced by the immunoSEQ preprocessing pipeline were converted into VDJtools format, and non-productive clonotypes were filtered out. Any sample with fewer than 10,000 reads was excluded, the remaining samples were subsampled to 10,000 reads, and most of the eight CND-RA samples made it through. Shannon-Wiener, Simpson and clonality indices were calculated with the VDJtools CalcDiversityStats function on data subsampled to 10,000 reads. To infer antigen specificity, non-singleton TCRbeta clonotypes were hard-matched against VDJdb, with no mismatches permitted. Clusters with potentially shared antigen targets were formed by grouping CDR3 sequences that differed by one amino acid (Hamming distance 1). Group enrichment of public clonotypes was tested with one-sided Fisher's exact tests after groups were resampled to six samples, with the procedure repeated ten times. TCRdb's version of the immuneACCESS table is confined to in-frame rearrangements and falls short of the full clone set. An unresolved V gene accounts for under half of the shortfall where checked; the remainder is of unknown origin. V and J calls and clone size are those listed in that table; D and trimming were worked out from the DNA. Present in this sample are several thousand clones, under 80% of which were seen just once. Roughly a third of the sample is in the top ten clones.

What the research found in general, with its limitations: Without diagnostic samples, TCR repertoire differences may partly reflect poor disease control over the years rather than being present at onset. The small size of the CND-RA cohort was acknowledged as a limitation of the study. No public clonotype enrichment survived Benjamini-Hochberg correction across the 117,399 clonotypes tested. With age adjusted for, CD8+ TCRbeta repertoires in CND-RA patients appeared less diverse and more clonal than repertoires in other RA subtypes. Compared with controls and other RA subtypes, CND-RA repertoires contained more CMV-reactive and fewer influenza A-reactive CD8+ TCRbeta sequences. The authors read the apparently distinct set of enriched public clonotypes carried by CND-RA patients as support for a separate disease subset.

CND-RA patients tested negative on the clinical CCP2 antibody test, and even with active therapy their joint destruction kept progressing. Every CND-RA patient showed typical joint destruction in the wrists and ankles and had failed conventional anti-rheumatic therapy. CND-RA patients were sampled after long disease histories, spanning decades in several cases, rather than at diagnosis. Around 50 millilitres of EDTA-anticoagulated peripheral blood were collected from each patient. Ficoll-Paque PLUS density gradient separation was used to isolate peripheral blood mononuclear cells. AutoMACS magnetic bead positive selection was used to isolate CD8+ cells from fresh or cryopreserved PBMCs, and flow cytometry was used to check purity. Genomic DNA was extracted using Nucleospin Tissue or Tissue XS kits and then quantified on a Qubit 2.0 fluorometer.

The source is a woman aged 50 or older with seronegative destructive rheumatoid arthritis. The chain employs TRBV2 and TRBJ2-5, with 8 central nucleotides matching TRBD2. Sequencing was carried out using CD8+ T cells from blood. For the CDR3, the sequence is CASSRLSAGAGETQYF. DNA sequence: TGTGCCAGCAGTCGGCTTTCAGCGGGGGCCGGAGAGACCCAGTACTTC.